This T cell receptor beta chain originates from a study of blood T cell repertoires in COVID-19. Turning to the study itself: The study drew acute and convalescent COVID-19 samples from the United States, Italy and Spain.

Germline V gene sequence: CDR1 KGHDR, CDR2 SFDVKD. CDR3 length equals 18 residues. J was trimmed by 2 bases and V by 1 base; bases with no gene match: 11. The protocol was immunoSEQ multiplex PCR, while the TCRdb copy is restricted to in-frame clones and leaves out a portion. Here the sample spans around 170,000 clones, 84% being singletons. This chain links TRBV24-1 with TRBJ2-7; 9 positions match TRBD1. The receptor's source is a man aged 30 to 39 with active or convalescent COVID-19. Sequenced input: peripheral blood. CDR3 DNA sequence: TGTGCCACCAGTGATTTTGGGGGGTGGACAGGGGAACCCTACGAGCAGTACTTC. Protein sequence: CATSDFGGWTGEPYEQYF.